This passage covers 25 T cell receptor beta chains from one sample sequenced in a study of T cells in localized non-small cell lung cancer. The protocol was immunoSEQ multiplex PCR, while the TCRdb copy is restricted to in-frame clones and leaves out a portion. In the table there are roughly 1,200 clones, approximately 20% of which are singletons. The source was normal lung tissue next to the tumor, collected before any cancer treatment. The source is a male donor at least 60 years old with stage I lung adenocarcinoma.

The DNA of the CDR3 is TGTGCCAGCGGACAGGGTGGGAGCAATCAGCCCCAGCATTTT. Residues: CASGQGGSNQPQHF. This sequence joins TRBV12-5 and TRBJ1-5; 8 bases are shared with TRBD1. CDR3 length: 14 residues. Germline-derived CDR1 and CDR2 are LGHNT and FRNRAP.

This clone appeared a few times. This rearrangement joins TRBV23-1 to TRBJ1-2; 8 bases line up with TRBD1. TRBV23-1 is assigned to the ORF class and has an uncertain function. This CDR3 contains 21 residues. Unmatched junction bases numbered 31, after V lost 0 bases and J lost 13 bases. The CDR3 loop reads CASSQSGGSRQGQKSRMVSTF. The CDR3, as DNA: TGCGCCAGCAGTCAATCGGGGGGCAGCCGACAGGGGCAGAAGTCCCGGATGGTAAGCACCTTC.

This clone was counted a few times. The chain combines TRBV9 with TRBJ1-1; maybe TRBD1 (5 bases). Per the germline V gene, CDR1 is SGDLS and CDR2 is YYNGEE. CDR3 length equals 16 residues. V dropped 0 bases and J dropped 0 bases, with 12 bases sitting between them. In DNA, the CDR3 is TGTGCCAGCAGCGTAGCTGGGGGAGGATTGAACACTGAAGCTTTCTTT. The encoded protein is CASSVAGGGLNTEAFF.

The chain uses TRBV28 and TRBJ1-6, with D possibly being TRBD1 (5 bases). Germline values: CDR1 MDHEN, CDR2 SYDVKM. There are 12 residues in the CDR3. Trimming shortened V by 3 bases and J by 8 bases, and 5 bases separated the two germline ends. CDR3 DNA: TGTGCCAGCAGTTTCAGGGATTCACCCCTCCACTTT. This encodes CASSFRDSPLHF.

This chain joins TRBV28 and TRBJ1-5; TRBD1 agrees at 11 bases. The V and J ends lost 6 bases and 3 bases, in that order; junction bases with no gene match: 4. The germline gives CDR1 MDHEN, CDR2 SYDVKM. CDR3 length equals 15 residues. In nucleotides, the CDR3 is TGTGCCAGCAGCCCGGGACAGGGGGTCAATCAGCCCCAGCATTTT. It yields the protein CASSPGQGVNQPQHF.

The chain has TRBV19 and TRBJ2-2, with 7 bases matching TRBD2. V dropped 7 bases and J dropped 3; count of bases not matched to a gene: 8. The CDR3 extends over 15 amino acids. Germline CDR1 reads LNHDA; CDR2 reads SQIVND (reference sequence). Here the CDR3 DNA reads TGTGCCAGTATTCCGGGACTACCCTACACCGGGGAGCTGTTTTTT. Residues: CASIPGLPYTGELFF.

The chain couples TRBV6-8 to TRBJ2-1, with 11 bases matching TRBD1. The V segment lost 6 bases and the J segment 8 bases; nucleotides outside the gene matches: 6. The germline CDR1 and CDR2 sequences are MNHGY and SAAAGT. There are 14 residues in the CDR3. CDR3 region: CASSARTGGDEQFF. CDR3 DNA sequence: TGTGCCAGCAGCGCCCGGACAGGGGGCGATGAGCAGTTCTTC.

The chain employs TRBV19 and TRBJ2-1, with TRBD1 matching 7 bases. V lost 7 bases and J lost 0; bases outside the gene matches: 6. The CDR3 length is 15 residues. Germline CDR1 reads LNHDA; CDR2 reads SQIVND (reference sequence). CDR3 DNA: TGTGCCAGTATTACAGGGGTTAGCTCCTACAATGAGCAGTTCTTC. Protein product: CASITGVSSYNEQFF. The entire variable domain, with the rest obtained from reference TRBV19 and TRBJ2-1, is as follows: DGGITQSPKYLFRKEGQNVTLSCEQNLNHDAMYWYRQDPGQGLRLIYYSQIVNDFQKGDIAEGYSVSREKKESFPLTVTSAQKNPTAFYLCASITGVSSYNEQFFGPGTRLTVL.

The CDR3 spells CASSAGPSNTEAFF. In nucleotides, the CDR3 is TGCGCCAGCAGCGCGGGACCGTCAAACACTGAAGCTTTCTTT. The chain employs TRBV5-1 and TRBJ1-1; D is perhaps TRBD1 (5 bases). Trimming shortened V by 4 bases and J by 2 bases, and 12 bases separated the two germline ends. The CDR3 consists of 14 residues. Germline V CDR1 and CDR2: SGHRS, YFSETQ.

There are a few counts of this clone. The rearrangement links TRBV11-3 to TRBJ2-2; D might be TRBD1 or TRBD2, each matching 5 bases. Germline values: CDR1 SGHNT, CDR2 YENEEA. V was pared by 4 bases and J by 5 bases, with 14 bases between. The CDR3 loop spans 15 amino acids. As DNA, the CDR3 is TGTGCCAGCAGCTGGGGACCGGCGGCAACCGGGGAGCTGTTTTTT. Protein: CASSWGPAATGELFF.

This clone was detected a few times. CDR3 residues: CASGGAPGQGLQETQYF. The CDR3 bases are TGTGCCAGCGGCGGCGCCCCCGGGCAGGGCCTTCAAGAGACCCAGTACTTC. The chain employs TRBV9 and TRBJ2-5; weak D call: TRBD1 (5 bases). The V end lost 7 bases, the J end lost 2 bases, and 24 bases lay between the germline ends. Germline loops: CDR1 SGDLS, CDR2 YYNGEE. The CDR3 spans 17 residues.

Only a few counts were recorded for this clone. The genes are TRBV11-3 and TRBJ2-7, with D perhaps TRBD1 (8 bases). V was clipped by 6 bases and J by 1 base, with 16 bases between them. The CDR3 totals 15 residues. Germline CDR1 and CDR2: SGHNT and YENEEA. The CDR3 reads CASSFNRGGSYEQYF. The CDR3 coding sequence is TGTGCCAGCAGTTTTAACAGGGGGGGATCCTACGAGCAGTACTTC.

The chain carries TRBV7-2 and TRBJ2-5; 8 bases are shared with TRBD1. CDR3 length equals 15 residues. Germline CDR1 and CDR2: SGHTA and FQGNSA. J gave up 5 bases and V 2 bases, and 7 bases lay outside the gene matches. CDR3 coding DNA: TGTGCCAGCAGCTTATTACAGGGGGGTGAGGAGACCCAGTACTTC. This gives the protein CASSLLQGGEETQYF.

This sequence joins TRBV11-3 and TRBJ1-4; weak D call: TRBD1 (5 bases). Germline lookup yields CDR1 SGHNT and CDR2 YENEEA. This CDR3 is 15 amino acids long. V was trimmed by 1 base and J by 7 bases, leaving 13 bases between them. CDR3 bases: TGTGCCAGCAGCTTAGGGCGGCAGGGCCCTGAAAAACTGTTTTTT. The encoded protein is CASSLGRQGPEKLFF.

The CDR3 here is CASRVGQGFSREQYF. The CDR3 DNA reads TGTGCCAGCAGAGTAGGACAGGGCTTTTCCAGGGAGCAGTACTTC. The V and J genes are TRBV11-3 and TRBJ2-7, with 8 bases fitting TRBD1. In germline, CDR1 is SGHNT, CDR2 YENEEA. J gave up 7 bases and V 6 bases, and 14 bases lay outside the gene matches. The CDR3 sequence is 15 residues long.

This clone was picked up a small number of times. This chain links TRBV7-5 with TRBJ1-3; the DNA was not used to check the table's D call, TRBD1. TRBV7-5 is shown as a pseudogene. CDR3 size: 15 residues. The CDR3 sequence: CASSSSGLSGNTIYF. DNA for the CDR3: TGTGCCAGCAGCTCCTCTGGGCTCTCTGGAAACACCATATATTTT.

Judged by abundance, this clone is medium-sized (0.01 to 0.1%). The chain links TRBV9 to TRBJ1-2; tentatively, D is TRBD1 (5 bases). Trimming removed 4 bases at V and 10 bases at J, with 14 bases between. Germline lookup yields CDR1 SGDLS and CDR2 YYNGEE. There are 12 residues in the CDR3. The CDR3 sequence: CASSFAGGYYTF. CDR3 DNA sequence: TGTGCCAGCAGCTTCGCGGGGGGATACTACACCTTC.

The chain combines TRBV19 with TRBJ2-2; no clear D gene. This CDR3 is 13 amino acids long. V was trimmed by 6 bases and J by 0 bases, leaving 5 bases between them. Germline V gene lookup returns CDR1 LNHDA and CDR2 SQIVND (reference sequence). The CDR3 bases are TGTGCCAGTAGCAATCCGAACACCGGGGAGCTGTTTTTT. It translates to CASSNPNTGELFF.

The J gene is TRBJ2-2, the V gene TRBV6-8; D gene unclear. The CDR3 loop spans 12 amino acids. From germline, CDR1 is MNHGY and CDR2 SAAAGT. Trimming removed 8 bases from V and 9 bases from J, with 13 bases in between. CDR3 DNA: TGTGCCAGCCGATCTTTGGGGAGGGAGCTGTTTTTT. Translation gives CASRSLGRELFF.

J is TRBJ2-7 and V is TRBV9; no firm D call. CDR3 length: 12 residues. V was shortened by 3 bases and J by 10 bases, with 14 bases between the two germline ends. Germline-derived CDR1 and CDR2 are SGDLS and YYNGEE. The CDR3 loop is CASSGSRSEQYF. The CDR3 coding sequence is TGTGCCAGCAGCGGGAGCAGGTCGGAACAGTACTTC.

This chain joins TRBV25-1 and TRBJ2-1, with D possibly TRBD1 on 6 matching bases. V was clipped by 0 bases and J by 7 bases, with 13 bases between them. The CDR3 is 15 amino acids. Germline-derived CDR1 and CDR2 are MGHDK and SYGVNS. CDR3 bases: TGTGCCAGCAGTGAATATGGAAAGGGGGAGAATGAGCAGTTCTTC. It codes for CASSEYGKGENEQFF.

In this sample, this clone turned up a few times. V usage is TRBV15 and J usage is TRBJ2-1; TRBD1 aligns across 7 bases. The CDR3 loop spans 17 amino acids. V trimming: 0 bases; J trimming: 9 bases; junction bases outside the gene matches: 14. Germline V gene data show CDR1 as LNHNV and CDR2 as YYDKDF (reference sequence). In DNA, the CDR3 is TGTGCCACCAGCAGAGATGGATCGACAGGGTCTGGGAGTGAGCAGTTCTTC. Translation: CATSRDGSTGSGSEQFF.

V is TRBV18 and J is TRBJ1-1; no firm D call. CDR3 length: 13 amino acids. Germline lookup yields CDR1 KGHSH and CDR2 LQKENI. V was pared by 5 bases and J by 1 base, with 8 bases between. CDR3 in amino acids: CASSSDGNTEAFF. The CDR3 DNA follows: TGTGCCAGCTCAAGCGACGGGAACACTGAAGCTTTCTTT. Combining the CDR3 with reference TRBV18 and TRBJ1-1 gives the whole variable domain NAGVMQNPRHLVRRRGQEARLRCSPMKGHSHVYWYRQLPEEGLKFMVYLQKENIIDESGMPKERFSAEFPKEGPSILRIQQVVRGDSAAYFCASSSDGNTEAFFGQGTRLTVV.

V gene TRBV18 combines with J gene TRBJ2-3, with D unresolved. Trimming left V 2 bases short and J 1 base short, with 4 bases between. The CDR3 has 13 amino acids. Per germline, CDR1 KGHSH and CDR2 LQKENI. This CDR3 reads CASSPAGTDTQYF. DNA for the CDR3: TGTGCCAGCTCACCAGCCGGCACAGATACGCAGTATTTT.

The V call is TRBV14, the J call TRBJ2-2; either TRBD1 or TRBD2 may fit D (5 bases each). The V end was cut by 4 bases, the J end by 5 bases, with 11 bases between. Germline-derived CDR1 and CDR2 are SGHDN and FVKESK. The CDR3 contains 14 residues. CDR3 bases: TGTGCCAGCAGCCTAGGGACCCTTACCGGGGAGCTGTTTTTT. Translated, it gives CASSLGTLTGELFF.